Given below is one TCR beta chain in context. This sample includes further DNA sequences coding for the same CDR3. This entry is derived from a study of cytomegalovirus exposure and HLA in healthy donors. Primers: 60 Vbeta forward and 13 Jbeta reverse. Using immunoSEQ multiplex PCR, the repertoire was profiled, and TCRdb retains in-frame clones only, with some absent. This repertoire shows under 250,000 clones, approximately 83% found once; its top ten account for roughly a tenth. Trimming cost V 2 bases and J 3 bases; bases outside gene matches: 2. The CDR3 loop spans 14 amino acids. Germline CDR1 SNHLY, CDR2 FYNNEI.

The chain is built from TRBV2 and TRBJ2-7, with 9 bases identical to TRBD1. This receptor was taken from a woman in her fifties or sixties in good health and CMV-seropositive. The sample comprised PBMCs. This chain's CDR3 is CASSEQGQGYEQYF. In nucleotides, the CDR3 is TGTGCCAGCAGTGAACAGGGACAGGGCTACGAGCAGTACTTC.